Listed below are T cell receptor beta chains from one sample, sequenced in a study of blood T cell repertoires in COVID-19. Clones were sequenced by immunoSEQ multiplex PCR, and TCRdb holds only the in-frame ones, with some missing. The sample has under 300,000 clones; over 65% are singletons. The sample was peripheral blood. The receptors were gathered from a woman of 80 years or more with acute or convalescent COVID-19. CDR3s include the opening cysteine and the closing phenylalanine or tryptophan. A D gene is named only where the DNA matches it firmly. Clone size is not always given. Where it is, it says once, few, many or a class for expanded clones.

d_gene: .
abundance: .
j_gene: TRBJ2-1
v_gene: TRBV18
CDR3nt: TGTGCCAGCTCACCGGGGGCAGGGAATGAGCAGTTCTTC
CDR3aa: CASSPGAGNEQFF

d_gene: TRBD1
abundance: .
j_gene: TRBJ2-7
v_gene: TRBV6-5
CDR3nt: TGTGCCAGCGGGTCGACAGGGGACTACGAGCAGTACTTC
CDR3aa: CASGSTGDYEQYF

d_gene: .
abundance: .
j_gene: TRBJ2-5
v_gene: TRBV15
CDR3nt: TGTGCCACCAGCAGACCCGGGATGAGGAAACAAGAGACCCAGTACTTC
CDR3aa: CATSRPGMRKQETQYF

d_gene: .
abundance: once
j_gene: TRBJ1-4
v_gene: TRBV30
CDR3nt: TGTGCCTGGAGCGAGGACAGCCAGAATGAAAAACTGTTTTTT
CDR3aa: CAWSEDSQNEKLFF

d_gene: .
abundance: .
j_gene: TRBJ2-1
v_gene: TRBV25-1
CDR3nt: TGTGCCAGCAGTGAAGTCCACTACAATGAGCAGTTCTTC
CDR3aa: CASSEVHYNEQFF

d_gene: TRBD2
abundance: .
j_gene: TRBJ2-3
v_gene: TRBV9
CDR3nt: TGTGCCAGCAGCGCGACTAGCGGGTTTAGCACAGATACGCAGTATTTT
CDR3aa: CASSATSGFSTDTQYF

d_gene: .
abundance: .
j_gene: TRBJ2-4
v_gene: TRBV19
CDR3nt: TGTGCCAGTAGTATATCCACTCTAGCCAAAAACATTCAGTACTTC
CDR3aa: CASSISTLAKNIQYF

d_gene: TRBD1
abundance: .
j_gene: TRBJ2-1
v_gene: TRBV2
CDR3nt: TGTGCCAGCACTCTACCAGGGGGTTTTGGCAAGTTCTTC
CDR3aa: CASTLPGGFGKFF

d_gene: .
abundance: .
j_gene: TRBJ2-5
v_gene: TRBV4-3
CDR3nt: TGCGCCAGCAGCCAAGATGGGCTAGCGAGGGAGACCCAGTACTTC
CDR3aa: CASSQDGLARETQYF

d_gene: TRBD1
abundance: once
j_gene: TRBJ2-3
v_gene: TRBV9
CDR3nt: TGTGCCAGCAGCGTAGACAGGGGGCTGGATACGCAGTATTTT
CDR3aa: CASSVDRGLDTQYF

d_gene: .
abundance: .
j_gene: TRBJ1-1
v_gene: TRBV19
CDR3nt: TGTGCCAGTACCCCCGCGGGGCGGGACACTGAAGCTTTCTTT
CDR3aa: CASTPAGRDTEAFF

d_gene: .
abundance: .
j_gene: TRBJ2-5
v_gene: TRBV29-1
CDR3nt: TGCAGCGTTACGAGGGGGGAGACCCAGTACTTC
CDR3aa: CSVTRGETQYF

d_gene: .
abundance: .
j_gene: TRBJ1-1
v_gene: TRBV6-1
CDR3nt: TGTGCCAGCAGTGATAGGGGGAAAGGGAACACTGAAGCTTTCTTT
CDR3aa: CASSDRGKGNTEAFF

d_gene: TRBD2
abundance: .
j_gene: TRBJ2-1
v_gene: TRBV28
CDR3nt: TGTGCCAGCAGACCCACTAGCGGGAGAATCAATGAGCAGTTCTTC
CDR3aa: CASRPTSGRINEQFF

d_gene: .
abundance: .
j_gene: TRBJ1-1
v_gene: TRBV12-3/TRBV12-4
CDR3nt: TGTGCCAGCACCCGGGGCACTGAAGCTTTCTTT
CDR3aa: CASTRGTEAFF

d_gene: .
abundance: .
j_gene: TRBJ1-2
v_gene: TRBV2
CDR3nt: TGTGCCAGCAGTGTAGACAGCTATGGCTACACCTTC
CDR3aa: CASSVDSYGYTF

d_gene: TRBD1
abundance: .
j_gene: TRBJ2-3
v_gene: TRBV7-2
CDR3nt: TGTGCCAGCAGCCCGTCAGGGGGAAGGAGGGATACGCAGTATTTT
CDR3aa: CASSPSGGRRDTQYF

d_gene: .
abundance: once
j_gene: TRBJ2-5
v_gene: TRBV20-1
CDR3nt: TGCAGTGCTAGTCGAGTGGCGGCGGGATACCAAGAGACCCAGTACTTC
CDR3aa: CSASRVAAGYQETQYF

d_gene: TRBD1
abundance: .
j_gene: TRBJ1-5
v_gene: TRBV7-3
CDR3nt: TGTGCCAGCAGTAACCCTCCCGGGACAGCTATCTATAGCAATCAGCCCCAGCATTTT
CDR3aa: CASSNPPGTAIYSNQPQHF

d_gene: .
abundance: .
j_gene: TRBJ2-7
v_gene: TRBV19
CDR3nt: TGTGCCAGTGGTTCCAGGGGACATGCTAACGAGCAGTACTTC
CDR3aa: CASGSRGHANEQYF

d_gene: TRBD1
abundance: .
j_gene: TRBJ1-2
v_gene: TRBV11-3
CDR3nt: TGTGCCAGCAGCTCGGACCTCAGGGGGTTAGTCGTTGGTTACACCTTC
CDR3aa: CASSSDLRGLVVGYTF

d_gene: .
abundance: .
j_gene: TRBJ1-5
v_gene: TRBV2
CDR3nt: TGTGCCAGCAGTGATGACTGGCTTAGCAATCAGCCCCAGCATTTT
CDR3aa: CASSDDWLSNQPQHF

d_gene: .
abundance: .
j_gene: TRBJ2-7
v_gene: TRBV6-5
CDR3nt: TGTGCCAGCGTGGGGCAGGGTCAAAGCGAGCAGTACTTC
CDR3aa: CASVGQGQSEQYF

d_gene: TRBD2
abundance: .
j_gene: TRBJ2-5
v_gene: TRBV5-1
CDR3nt: TGCGCCAGCAGCTTGGCTGCGGGAGTTGGCCAAGAGACCCAGTACTTC
CDR3aa: CASSLAAGVGQETQYF

d_gene: .
abundance: .
j_gene: TRBJ1-1
v_gene: TRBV5-4
CDR3nt: TGTGCCAGCAGCCGGGAGCTATCGAACACTGAAGCTTTCTTT
CDR3aa: CASSRELSNTEAFF

d_gene: .
abundance: .
j_gene: TRBJ1-2
v_gene: TRBV19
CDR3nt: TGTGCCAGTACTAATGGCGGATTCAACTATGGCTACACCTTC
CDR3aa: CASTNGGFNYGYTF

d_gene: TRBD1
abundance: once
j_gene: TRBJ1-1
v_gene: TRBV6-1
CDR3nt: TGTGCCAGCAGTGGACGGACAGGGGGCGTTTCAGGCACTGAAGCTTTCTTT
CDR3aa: CASSGRTGGVSGTEAFF

d_gene: TRBD1
abundance: many
j_gene: TRBJ1-1
v_gene: TRBV5-1
CDR3nt: TGCGCCAGCAGCTTGGAGGGGACAGGGATAGGTGAAGCTTTCTTT
CDR3aa: CASSLEGTGIGEAFF

d_gene: TRBD2
abundance: .
j_gene: TRBJ2-1
v_gene: TRBV11-3
CDR3nt: TGTGCCAGCAGCCTAAGGGGACTAGCGACCTACAATGAGCAGTTCTTC
CDR3aa: CASSLRGLATYNEQFF

d_gene: TRBD2
abundance: .
j_gene: TRBJ2-1
v_gene: TRBV29-1
CDR3nt: TGCAGCGTTGAACTAGCGGGGAATGAGCAGTTCTTC
CDR3aa: CSVELAGNEQFF

d_gene: .
abundance: .
j_gene: TRBJ2-5
v_gene: TRBV7-8
CDR3nt: TGTGCCAGCAGCTTATCGGTCAAAAGGGGTCAAGAGACCCAGTACTTC
CDR3aa: CASSLSVKRGQETQYF

d_gene: TRBD1
abundance: once
j_gene: TRBJ2-1
v_gene: TRBV29-1
CDR3nt: TGCAGCGTCGATGGACAGGGGGTCCCGAATGAGCAGTTCTTC
CDR3aa: CSVDGQGVPNEQFF

d_gene: .
abundance: once
j_gene: TRBJ1-4
v_gene: TRBV19
CDR3nt: TGTGCCAGCCGTCCGACAACAACTAATGAAAAACTGTTTTTT
CDR3aa: CASRPTTTNEKLFF

d_gene: .
abundance: many
j_gene: TRBJ2-3
v_gene: TRBV6-5
CDR3nt: TGTGCCAGCAGTACAAGGGGGCGGGGAGATACGCAGTATTTT
CDR3aa: CASSTRGRGDTQYF

d_gene: TRBD1
abundance: .
j_gene: TRBJ1-6
v_gene: TRBV5-1
CDR3nt: TGCGCCAGCAGCCTGGGACAGGGTTTTTCACCCCTCCACTTT
CDR3aa: CASSLGQGFSPLHF

d_gene: TRBD2
abundance: .
j_gene: TRBJ2-7
v_gene: TRBV6-5
CDR3nt: TGTGCCAGCAGTTACCTCGGACTAGCGGGGGGGCAGCAGTACTTC
CDR3aa: CASSYLGLAGGQQYF

d_gene: .
abundance: .
j_gene: TRBJ2-1
v_gene: TRBV6-1
CDR3nt: TGTGCCAGCAGTGAACAGGCCTACAATGAGCAGTTCTTC
CDR3aa: CASSEQAYNEQFF

d_gene: .
abundance: .
j_gene: TRBJ1-4
v_gene: TRBV5-6
CDR3nt: TGTGCCAGCAGCTTAAGTGGGGGGGCCTTTAATGAAAAACTGTTTTTT
CDR3aa: CASSLSGGAFNEKLFF

d_gene: TRBD1
abundance: .
j_gene: TRBJ2-7
v_gene: TRBV2
CDR3nt: TGTGCCAGCAGTCCCGGGACAGGGTCCCACGAGCAGTACTTC
CDR3aa: CASSPGTGSHEQYF

d_gene: TRBD1
abundance: .
j_gene: TRBJ1-4
v_gene: TRBV6-5
CDR3nt: TGTGCCAGCAGTTACTCAGGACAGGTCAATGAAAAACTGTTTTTT
CDR3aa: CASSYSGQVNEKLFF

d_gene: .
abundance: .
j_gene: TRBJ2-2
v_gene: TRBV2
CDR3nt: TGTGCCAGCAACGTAGGGGTGGGGACCGGGGAGCTGTTTTTT
CDR3aa: CASNVGVGTGELFF

d_gene: TRBD2
abundance: once
j_gene: TRBJ2-2
v_gene: TRBV15
CDR3nt: TGTGCCACCAGCGGAGCGGGAGGGACTATTCACACCGGGGAGCTGTTTTTT
CDR3aa: CATSGAGGTIHTGELFF

d_gene: .
abundance: .
j_gene: TRBJ1-1
v_gene: TRBV5-1
CDR3nt: TGCGCCAGCAGACTACAGGAGGGCACTGAAGCTTTCTTT
CDR3aa: CASRLQEGTEAFF

d_gene: .
abundance: .
j_gene: TRBJ2-1
v_gene: TRBV6-4
CDR3nt: TGTGCCAGCAGTGACTCAGGCGGTAATACCTACAATGAGCAGTTCTTC
CDR3aa: CASSDSGGNTYNEQFF

d_gene: .
abundance: .
j_gene: TRBJ2-5
v_gene: TRBV19
CDR3nt: TGTGCCAGTAAGAGGGAGGTTGGGGAGACCCAGTACTTC
CDR3aa: CASKREVGETQYF

d_gene: TRBD1
abundance: .
j_gene: TRBJ2-2
v_gene: TRBV11-2
CDR3nt: TGTGCCAGCACCGGTGGCAGGGGGCAAACCGGGGAGCTGTTTTTT
CDR3aa: CASTGGRGQTGELFF

d_gene: .
abundance: few
j_gene: TRBJ2-3
v_gene: TRBV25-1
CDR3nt: TGTGCCAGCAGGGTGGAGGCAGATACGCAGTATTTT
CDR3aa: CASRVEADTQYF

d_gene: TRBD2
abundance: .
j_gene: TRBJ2-7
v_gene: TRBV3-1/TRBV3-2
CDR3nt: TGTGCCAGCAGTAAAGAGCGGGGGGAGCAGTACTTC
CDR3aa: CASSKERGEQYF

d_gene: TRBD2
abundance: .
j_gene: TRBJ2-7
v_gene: TRBV10-3
CDR3nt: TGTGCCATCAGTGACAGTCGAGCGGGACTTTTCTACGAGCAGTACTTC
CDR3aa: CAISDSRAGLFYEQYF

d_gene: .
abundance: .
j_gene: TRBJ2-6
v_gene: TRBV5-1
CDR3nt: TGCGCCACCCAGAAAACGGGAGCTGGGGCCAACGTCCTGACTTTC
CDR3aa: CATQKTGAGANVLTF

d_gene: .
abundance: medium-sized
j_gene: TRBJ2-7
v_gene: TRBV5-1
CDR3nt: TGCGCCAGCAGCCCGGTGACGGGAGTGTACGAGCAGTACTTC
CDR3aa: CASSPVTGVYEQYF